These T cell receptor beta chains were read from a single sample in a study of shared T cell receptors in the human thymus. The protocol was immunoSEQ multiplex PCR, while the TCRdb copy is restricted to in-frame clones and leaves out a portion. This repertoire shows hundreds of thousands of clones, 75% to 80% found once; its top ten account for 0.013%. In addition, the sample was reused for a study of human thymus T cells.

Sample: thymocytes. These receptor sequences come from a boy younger than two with a congenital heart defect. Both conserved end residues are part of each CDR3. A D gene is named only where the DNA matches it firmly. The listing skips clone size in some rows; elsewhere it reads once, few, many or a size class.

j_gene	v_gene	d_gene	abundance	CDR3aa	CDR3nt
TRBJ2-3	TRBV18	-	-	CASSPQGGGVRADTQYF	TGTGCCAGCTCACCGCAGGGCGGCGGGGTCCGGGCAGATACGCAGTATTTT
TRBJ2-7	TRBV5-1	-	-	CASSLGYRVGEQYF	TGCGCCAGCAGCTTGGGATACAGGGTGGGCGAGCAGTACTTC
TRBJ1-4	TRBV28	-	few	CASSPRATNEKLFF	TGTGCCAGCAGTCCCCGTGCAACTAATGAAAAACTGTTTTTT
TRBJ2-7	TRBV7-8	TRBD2	-	CASSSAGGDYEQYF	TGTGCCAGCAGCTCAGCGGGGGGGGACTACGAGCAGTACTTC
TRBJ2-3	TRBV2	TRBD2	-	CASSDLAAVTDTQYF	TGTGCCAGCAGCGATCTAGCGGCCGTAACAGATACGCAGTATTTT
TRBJ1-1	TRBV12-5	TRBD1	-	CASGLPTGVDTEAFF	TGTGCTAGTGGTTTACCGACAGGGGTTGACACTGAAGCTTTCTTT
TRBJ1-5	TRBV5-1	TRBD1	-	CASSPGDRVDQPQHF	TGCGCCAGCAGCCCGGGGGACAGGGTCGATCAGCCCCAGCATTTT
TRBJ2-3	TRBV7-9	-	-	CASSLVADTQYF	TGTGCCAGCAGCTTAGTCGCAGATACGCAGTATTTT
TRBJ2-7	TRBV28	-	-	CASSLAGEYSYEQYF	TGTGCCAGCAGTTTAGCAGGGGAATACTCCTACGAGCAGTACTTC
TRBJ2-7	TRBV9	TRBD2	-	CASSVVEGLAVSSYEQYF	TGTGCCAGCAGCGTAGTGGAGGGGCTAGCGGTTAGCTCCTACGAGCAGTACTTC
TRBJ2-1	TRBV18	TRBD1	-	CASSPWDSSSSYNEQFF	TGTGCCAGCTCACCCTGGGACAGCTCCTCCTCCTACAATGAGCAGTTCTTC
TRBJ2-5	TRBV4-3	TRBD2	-	CASSHDRGASGSPKETQYF	TGCGCCAGCAGCCATGATCGGGGTGCTAGCGGGAGTCCTAAGGAGACCCAGTACTTC